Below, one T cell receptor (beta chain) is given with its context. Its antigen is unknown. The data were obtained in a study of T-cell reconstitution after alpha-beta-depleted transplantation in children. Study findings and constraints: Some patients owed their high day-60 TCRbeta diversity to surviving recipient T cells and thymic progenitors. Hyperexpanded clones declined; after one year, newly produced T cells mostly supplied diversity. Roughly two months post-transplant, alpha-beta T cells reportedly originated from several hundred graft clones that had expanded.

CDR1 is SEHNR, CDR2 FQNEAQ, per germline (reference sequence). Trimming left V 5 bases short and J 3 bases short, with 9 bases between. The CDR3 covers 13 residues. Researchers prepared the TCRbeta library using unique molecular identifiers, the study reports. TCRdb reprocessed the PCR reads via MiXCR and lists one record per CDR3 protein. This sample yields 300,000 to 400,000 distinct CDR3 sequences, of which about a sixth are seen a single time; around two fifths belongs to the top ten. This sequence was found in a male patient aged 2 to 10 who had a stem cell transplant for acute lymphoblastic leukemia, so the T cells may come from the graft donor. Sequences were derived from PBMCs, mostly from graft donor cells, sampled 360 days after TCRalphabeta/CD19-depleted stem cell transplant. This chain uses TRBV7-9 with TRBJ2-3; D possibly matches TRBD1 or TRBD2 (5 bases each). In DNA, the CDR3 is TGTGCCAGCAGCCATGAGGGGACAGATACGCAGTATTTT. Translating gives CASSHEGTDTQYF. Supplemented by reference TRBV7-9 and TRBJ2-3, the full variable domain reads DTGVSQNPRHKITKRGQNVTFRCDPISEHNRLYWYRQTLGQGPEFLTYFQNEAQLEKSRLLSDRFSAERPKGSFSTLEIQRTEQGDSAMYLCASSHEGTDTQYFGPGTRLTVL.